The clone carrying this T cell receptor beta chain was seen many times. Antigen: not known. Time point given: technical triplicate 3. CD4+ or CD8+ T cells at a count of about 1 million served as input for the sorted libraries. With 4 bases removed from V and 4 bases from J, the gap between germline ends came to 1 base. This CDR3 has 9 amino acids. The V gene's germline CDR1 is SQVTM and CDR2 ANQGSEA. This entry is derived from a study of neurological immune-mediated disorders. Study results and limitations: It was HTLV-1-associated myelopathy that showed the most TCR clonal expansion, while multiple sclerosis showed the least, falling below healthy controls.

With 10-nucleotide random UMIs included, cDNA was synthesized by 5'RACE. TCRdb redid the calling of the 5' RACE reads with MiXCR, one entry per CDR3 protein. Of some 30,000 distinct CDR3 sequences in the sample, around 16% were seen once. The receptor's source is a female donor with HTLV-1-associated myelopathy (HAM/TSP). The sequenced material came from CD4+ T cells from blood. The chain couples TRBV29-1 to TRBJ2-5; D remains unclear. The CDR3 DNA sequence: TGCAGCGTTGGAGAGACCCAGTACTTC. Amino acid sequence: CSVGETQYF.